A selection of T cell receptor beta chains follows, all from one sample in a study of T cells in Graves' hyperthyroidism and ophthalmopathy. Via MiXCR, TCRdb re-called the multiplex PCR reads, giving one row per CDR3 protein. The sample consists of a few hundred thousand distinct CDR3 sequences, approximately 14% of them appearing once. Source material: blood. These receptors were taken from a woman in her late teens or twenties with Graves' hyperthyroidism that later progressed to Graves' ophthalmopathy. Both conserved end residues are part of each CDR3. A D gene is named only where the DNA matches it firmly.

d_call j_call v_call cdr3_aa
NA TRBJ1-2 TRBV20-1 CSATQGGYTF
TRBD1 TRBJ1-6 TRBV6-1 CASFSAGGSPLHF
NA TRBJ1-4 TRBV28 CATLAGATNEKLFF
NA TRBJ2-7 TRBV6-5 CASSYYGAYEQYF
NA TRBJ1-2 TRBV28 CASSDALGGYTF
NA TRBJ1-6 TRBV11-2 CASSPGTLGAGSPLHF
NA TRBJ2-2 TRBV29-1 CSVEGTAYGELFF
NA TRBJ1-3 TRBV3-1 CASSLKGRSGNTIYF
NA TRBJ2-1 TRBV20-1 CSARAGQYNEQFF
NA TRBJ2-7 TRBV5-8 CASTRRGVSDEQYF
TRBD1 TRBJ1-2 TRBV2 CASGQGEWGYTF
NA TRBJ2-7 TRBV11-2 CASSSVRRLSYEQYF
TRBD2 TRBJ2-5 TRBV7-8 CASSSLSGKLQETQYF
NA TRBJ1-1 TRBV4-1 CASSQGGGGPAFF